This T cell receptor beta chain was documented in a study of technical replicates of blood from a handful of donors. The data were produced by immunoSEQ multiplex PCR, yet TCRdb's version contains in-frame clones alone and is incomplete. Seen here are roughly 70,000 clones, approximately 93% observed once, and the top ten hold 0.2% to 0.3%. Germline V gene data show CDR1 as SGHTA and CDR2 as FQGNSA. The CDR3 has 16 amino acids. V lost 5 bases and J 5 bases, leaving 19 bases between the germline ends. The source of this sequence is a human donor in good health. The chain uses TRBV7-2 and TRBJ1-5, with a weak D call TRBD1 (6 bases). The sample consisted of T cells isolated from PBMCs. The CDR3 reads CASSANGQSDYQPQHF. CDR3 nucleotides: TGTGCCAGCAGCGCGAACGGACAGTCGGATTATCAGCCCCAGCATTTT.